The rows below give T cell receptor beta chains drawn from one sample of a study of Ad26.COV2.S vaccination and SARS-CoV-2 variants. Measured with immunoSEQ multiplex PCR; TCRdb has only the in-frame clones, and not every one. The table has approximately 420,000 clones, roughly 90% seen once. The sequences come from peripheral blood, collected in a trial of Ad26.COV2.S vaccine versus placebo. The receptors come from a person aged 18 to 59 who received the Ad26.COV2.S COVID-19 vaccine or a placebo. Each CDR3 is given with its conserved first and last residue. A D gene is named only where the DNA matches it firmly. Some rows have no size entry. The others give once, few or many, or a class for an expanded clone.

CDR3	DNA	size	D	V	J
CASSYGLLYEQYF	TGTGCCAGCAGTTACGGACTACTCTACGAGCAGTACTTC	.	.	TRBV6-2/TRBV6-3	TRBJ2-7
CATSGSDTQYF	TGTGCCACCAGTGGCTCAGATACGCAGTATTTT	once	.	TRBV24-1	TRBJ2-3
CASSGTEYNSPLHF	TGTGCCAGCAGTGGGACAGAGTATAATTCACCCCTCCACTTT	.	TRBD1	TRBV6-2/TRBV6-3	TRBJ1-6
CASSSAKKGRLAKNIQYF	TGTGCCAGCAGTTCCGCGAAGAAGGGGAGACTAGCCAAAAACATTCAGTACTTC	.	.	TRBV27	TRBJ2-4
CASSYSKRGTLHF	TGTGCCAGCAGTTACTCGAAACGTGGGACCCTCCACTTT	.	.	TRBV6-2/TRBV6-3	TRBJ1-6
CASADPTGTKETQYF	TGTGCCAGTGCTGACCCTACCGGGACCAAAGAGACCCAGTACTTC	.	.	TRBV19	TRBJ2-5
CASSELAASRSDTQYF	TGTGCCAGCAGTGAACTGGCAGCCAGCCGATCAGATACGCAGTATTTT	.	.	TRBV2	TRBJ2-3
CASSPALGPSSQEKLFF	TGTGCCAGCAGCCCGGCTTTAGGGCCCTCTAGTCAGGAAAAACTGTTTTTT	once	.	TRBV7-3	TRBJ1-4
CASSLAGNRALHF	TGTGCCAGCAGTTTAGCAGGGAATAGGGCCCTCCACTTT	.	.	TRBV28	TRBJ1-6
CASSRDRRQHNEQFF	TGTGCCAGTAGTCGGGACAGGAGACAACACAATGAGCAGTTCTTC	once	TRBD1	TRBV19	TRBJ2-1
CAIRTDRGEAFF	TGTGCCATCAGAACGGACAGGGGTGAAGCTTTCTTT	.	TRBD1	TRBV10-3	TRBJ1-1
CASSFLVRVGEQYF	TGTGCCAGCAGCTTCCTCGTCAGGGTCGGCGAGCAGTACTTC	.	.	TRBV27	TRBJ2-7
CASPRYTF	TGTGCCAGCCCACGCTACACCTTC	.	.	TRBV7-9	TRBJ1-2
CASSHGQGANAEQYF	TGTGCCAGCAGTCACGGACAGGGGGCGAATGCTGAGCAGTACTTC	once	TRBD1	TRBV27	TRBJ2-7
CASSPRTRKTQYF	TGTGCCAGCTCTCCAAGGACTAGAAAGACCCAGTACTTC	.	TRBD2	TRBV18	TRBJ2-5
CASSRRQGPQTGELFF	TGCGCCAGCAGCCGAAGACAGGGTCCCCAAACCGGGGAGCTGTTTTTT	few	TRBD1	TRBV4-3	TRBJ2-2
CASRGRTGDTGELFF	TGTGCCAGCAGGGGACGGACAGGGGACACCGGGGAGCTGTTTTTT	.	TRBD1	TRBV7-2	TRBJ2-2
CASSLRTSGGHTDTQYF	TGTGCCAGCAGCTTACGGACTAGCGGGGGCCACACAGATACGCAGTATTTT	.	TRBD2	TRBV7-2	TRBJ2-3
CASNPMRLAGDGETQYF	TGTGCCAGCAACCCGATGAGACTAGCGGGTGACGGGGAGACCCAGTACTTC	.	TRBD2	TRBV5-6	TRBJ2-5
CAISDQQGPEAFF	TGTGCCATCAGTGATCAGCAGGGGCCTGAAGCTTTCTTT	.	.	TRBV10-3	TRBJ1-1
CASSYSTRGQPQHF	TGTGCCAGCAGTTACTCGACCAGGGGTCAGCCCCAGCATTTT	.	.	TRBV6-5	TRBJ1-5